These 18 T cell receptor beta chains were sequenced from one sample in a study of T cells in Graves' hyperthyroidism and ophthalmopathy. RNA transcripts served as the template for amplifying TCR beta CDR3 regions. Initially, a first-round RT-PCR of the TCR CDR3 employed the HTBI primer set. Each CDR3 protein gets one entry after TCRdb re-called the multiplex PCR reads with MiXCR. This sample has more than 550,000 distinct CDR3 sequences, with around 15% found just once. The source material was blood. The receptors here all came from a middle-aged man with Graves' hyperthyroidism.

The rearrangement uses TRBV24-1 and TRBJ1-2; 9 nucleotides match TRBD1. This CDR3 comprises 16 residues. CDR1 and CDR2 (germline): KGHDR, SFDVKD. V gave up 9 bases and J gave up 7 bases; unmatched junction bases: 17. The CDR3 DNA follows: TGTGCCACCGGTGCTCCAGGACAGGGGTTAGCGAGTGGCTACACCTTC. Protein product: CATGAPGQGLASGYTF.

This clonotype has ten or more counts. This chain uses TRBV7-2 with TRBJ2-1, with 7 bases fitting TRBD2. Germline CDR1 and CDR2: SGHTA and FQGNSA. Germline trimming cut 7 bases from V and 2 bases from J; bases unmatched to any gene: 5. The length of the CDR3 is 14 residues. CDR3 bases: TGTGCCAGCAACCGGGACTACCCCTACAATGAGCAGTTCTTC. Its translation is CASNRDYPYNEQFF.

This chain joins TRBV7-6 and TRBJ2-2; TRBD1 matches 7 bases. CDR3 length: 17 residues. Germline-derived CDR1 and CDR2 are SGHVS and FNYEAQ. V was pared by 5 bases and J by 6 bases, with 15 bases of the junction left unmatched. The CDR3, as DNA: TGTGCCAGCAGCGTCCTCCGGGACAGTTCCCACGCCGGGGAGCTGTTTTTT. This codes for CASSVLRDSSHAGELFF. Full variable domain (missing parts from reference TRBV7-6 and TRBJ2-2): GAGVSQSPRYKVTKRGQDVALRCDPISGHVSLYWYRQALGQGPEFLTYFNYEAQQDKSGLPNDRFSAERPEGSISTLTIQRTEQRDSAMYRCASSVLRDSSHAGELFFGEGSRLTVL.

This clonotype occurred a few times. The rearrangement uses TRBV10-3 and TRBJ1-5; D is perhaps TRBD1 (5 bases). V was clipped by 4 bases and J by 0 bases, with 10 bases between them. The CDR3 runs 15 residues. Germline CDR1 ENHRY, CDR2 SYGVKD. The chain's CDR3 is CAISVGQGSNQPQHF. CDR3 DNA sequence: TGTGCCATCAGTGTGGGGCAGGGTAGCAATCAGCCCCAGCATTTT.

This clonotype was recorded at least ten times. V gene TRBV27 combines with J gene TRBJ2-7, with 7 bases that match TRBD1. CDR1 is MNHEY and CDR2 is SMNVEV in the germline V gene (reference sequence). CDR3 length: 15 amino acids. The junction had 8 bases not matched to a gene; V was cut back by 3 bases and J by 3 bases. The DNA for the CDR3 is TGTGCCAGCAGTTTCCCCGGCAGGGGGTACTACGAGCAGTACTTC. Translation gives CASSFPGRGYYEQYF.

This rearrangement joins TRBV4-3 to TRBJ1-1; D remains unclear. CDR3 size: 14 residues. V shed 4 bases and J shed 1 base, with 10 bases lying between them. Germline CDR1 LGHNA, CDR2 YSLEER. The DNA of the CDR3 is TGCGCCAGCAGCCGCGGATCAGGGAACACTGAAGCTTTCTTT. Its protein product is CASSRGSGNTEAFF.

This clonotype has just a few counts. The chain joins TRBV4-3 to TRBJ1-1; the D gene is possibly TRBD1 (6 bases). V was trimmed by 3 bases and J by 3 bases, leaving 14 bases between them. The CDR3 is made up of 15 amino acids. Germline V gene lookup returns CDR1 LGHNA and CDR2 YSLEER. The CDR3 DNA sequence: TGCGCCAGCAGCCACGCGTTTAGGGGGGACACTGAAGCTTTCTTT. Its translation is CASSHAFRGDTEAFF.

This clonotype was seen at least ten times. The chain joins TRBV30 to TRBJ1-2, with 7 bases identical to TRBD1. V lost 0 bases to trimming and J lost 6 bases; unmatched junction nucleotides: 4. CDR3 length: 13 amino acids. Germline loops: CDR1 GTSNPN, CDR2 SVGIG (reference sequence). The CDR3 bases are TGTGCCTGGAGTGTACAGGGGAGAGATGGCTACACCTTC. It specifies CAWSVQGRDGYTF.

The chain uses TRBV10-3 and TRBJ2-2; 9 positions agree with TRBD2. The CDR3 runs 16 residues. V lost 4 bases, J lost 3 bases, and 6 bases stayed unmatched. Looked up from germline, CDR1 is ENHRY and CDR2 is SYGVKD. The CDR3 loop reads CAISGPSGTYTGELFF. The CDR3 region has the DNA TGTGCCATCAGTGGTCCTAGCGGGACCTACACCGGGGAGCTGTTTTTT.

This clonotype was seen repeatedly, ten times or more. V usage is TRBV10-1 and J usage is TRBJ2-1; 7 positions agree with TRBD2. CDR1 and CDR2 from the germline V gene are WNHNN and SYGVQD (reference sequence). Trimming took 2 bases from V and 7 from J; bases not matched to a gene: 5. The CDR3 has 14 amino acids. The CDR3 DNA is TGCGCCAGCAGTGAGGCGGGGGTTAGGAATGAGCAGTTCTTC. Amino acid sequence: CASSEAGVRNEQFF.

The J gene is TRBJ1-2, the V gene TRBV7-2, with 7 bases matching TRBD1. The CDR3 length is 15 residues. V lost 4 bases to trimming and J lost 4 bases; unmatched junction nucleotides: 9. Germline V lookup: CDR1 SGHTA, CDR2 FQGNSA. CDR3: CASSSRDRTTYGYTF. The CDR3 nucleotides are TGTGCCAGCAGCTCCCGGGACAGAACCACCTATGGCTACACCTTC.

The chain has TRBV7-6 and TRBJ2-5; no definite D call. The CDR3 extends over 13 amino acids. In germline, CDR1 is SGHVS, CDR2 FNYEAQ. The germline V and J ends were trimmed by 11 bases and 3 bases, with 16 bases remaining between them. CDR3 nucleotide sequence: TGTGCCTCCGTTGCGGCAGAAGAAGAGACCCAGTACTTC. This translates into CASVAAEEETQYF.

This clonotype has ten or more counts. The rearrangement joins TRBV11-2 to TRBJ2-1; TRBD2 aligns across 8 bases. The CDR3 has 14 residues. Germline CDR1 SGHAT, CDR2 FQNNGV. The V segment lost 5 bases and the J segment 10 bases; nucleotides outside the gene matches: 10. CDR3: CASSTLADSEEQFF. In nucleotides, the CDR3 is TGTGCCAGCAGCACACTAGCGGACTCGGAGGAGCAGTTCTTC.

This clonotype was detected many times. The V gene is TRBV5-5, the J gene TRBJ1-4, with D maybe TRBD1 (6 bases). Germline V gene sequence: CDR1 SGHKS, CDR2 YYEKEE (reference sequence). V lost 2 bases and J lost 0, with 14 bases in between. The CDR3 totals 17 residues. In nucleotides, the CDR3 is TGTGCCAGCAGCTTAAGGGGGGCAATCACAACTAATGAAAAACTGTTTTTT. Its protein product is CASSLRGAITTNEKLFF.

This chain joins TRBV6-2 or TRBV6-3 and TRBJ1-2; D is unresolved. Trimming took off 2 bases at V and 6 bases at J, with 10 bases between the two ends. The germline gives CDR1 MNHEY, CDR2 SVGEGT. The CDR3 length is 13 residues. Here the CDR3 reads CASSYERENGYTF. DNA of the CDR3: TGTGCCAGCAGTTACGAAAGAGAAAATGGCTACACCTTC.

This clonotype occurred many times. The CDR3 sequence: CASSARSGTGSSPLHF. CDR3 sequence (DNA): TGTGCCAGCAGCGCACGAAGCGGGACAGGGAGTTCACCCCTCCACTTT. The J gene is TRBJ1-6, the V gene TRBV9; TRBD1 aligns across 9 bases. J was trimmed by 9 bases and V by 3 bases; bases with no gene match: 10. The length of the CDR3 is 16 residues. Germline values: CDR1 SGDLS, CDR2 YYNGEE.

This clonotype showed up just a few times. The chain joins TRBV19 to TRBJ2-2; 9 bases are shared with TRBD1. Germline values: CDR1 LNHDA, CDR2 SQIVND (reference sequence). The J segment lost 4 bases and the V segment lost 4 bases, leaving 7 bases of the junction unmatched. This CDR3 has 16 residues. The CDR3 bases are TGTGCCAGTAGTACCGGGACAGGGCTAATCACCGGGGAGCTGTTTTTT. Translated, it gives CASSTGTGLITGELFF. The full variable domain, rest sourced from reference TRBV19 and TRBJ2-2, is DGGITQSPKYLFRKEGQNVTLSCEQNLNHDAMYWYRQDPGQGLRLIYYSQIVNDFQKGDIAEGYSVSREKKESFPLTVTSAQKNPTAFYLCASSTGTGLITGELFFGEGSRLTVL.

This clonotype appeared many times. The V gene is TRBV4-1, the J gene TRBJ2-7; possible D gene TRBD1, 7 bases. The CDR3 runs 13 residues. CDR1 and CDR2 (germline): MGHRA, YSYEKL. V was cut by 0 bases and J by 6 bases, with 9 bases left in between. The CDR3 is CASSQDRGAEQYF. Here the CDR3 DNA reads TGCGCCAGCAGCCAAGACAGGGGGGCCGAGCAGTACTTC.